The clone carrying this TCR beta chain was counted only a few times. Its target is not known. The record originates from a study of response to subunit inactivated influenza vaccine. Via MiXCR, TCRdb re-called the RT-PCR reads, giving one row per CDR3 protein. There are about 520,000 distinct CDR3 sequences in the sample; approximately 7.8% occur only once, and less than 15% lies in the top ten. Broader study findings: Only a handful of new T cells, the authors suggested, are recruited with each seasonal influenza vaccination.

The CDR3 is 17 amino acids. Trimming cost V 8 bases and J 1 base; bases outside gene matches: 15. Per the germline V gene, CDR1 is ENHRY and CDR2 is SYGVKD. The sequencing used PBMCs from blood, collected less than 30 months after vaccination. This clonotype was sampled from a man aged 45-69 years who received an inactivated influenza vaccine. The rearrangement uses TRBV10-3 and TRBJ2-3; 7 bases match TRBD2. The CDR3 DNA reads TGTGCCATCCGAACGCCGATGGTGGCGGGAGGCACAGATACGCAGTATTTT. Residues: CAIRTPMVAGGTDTQYF.